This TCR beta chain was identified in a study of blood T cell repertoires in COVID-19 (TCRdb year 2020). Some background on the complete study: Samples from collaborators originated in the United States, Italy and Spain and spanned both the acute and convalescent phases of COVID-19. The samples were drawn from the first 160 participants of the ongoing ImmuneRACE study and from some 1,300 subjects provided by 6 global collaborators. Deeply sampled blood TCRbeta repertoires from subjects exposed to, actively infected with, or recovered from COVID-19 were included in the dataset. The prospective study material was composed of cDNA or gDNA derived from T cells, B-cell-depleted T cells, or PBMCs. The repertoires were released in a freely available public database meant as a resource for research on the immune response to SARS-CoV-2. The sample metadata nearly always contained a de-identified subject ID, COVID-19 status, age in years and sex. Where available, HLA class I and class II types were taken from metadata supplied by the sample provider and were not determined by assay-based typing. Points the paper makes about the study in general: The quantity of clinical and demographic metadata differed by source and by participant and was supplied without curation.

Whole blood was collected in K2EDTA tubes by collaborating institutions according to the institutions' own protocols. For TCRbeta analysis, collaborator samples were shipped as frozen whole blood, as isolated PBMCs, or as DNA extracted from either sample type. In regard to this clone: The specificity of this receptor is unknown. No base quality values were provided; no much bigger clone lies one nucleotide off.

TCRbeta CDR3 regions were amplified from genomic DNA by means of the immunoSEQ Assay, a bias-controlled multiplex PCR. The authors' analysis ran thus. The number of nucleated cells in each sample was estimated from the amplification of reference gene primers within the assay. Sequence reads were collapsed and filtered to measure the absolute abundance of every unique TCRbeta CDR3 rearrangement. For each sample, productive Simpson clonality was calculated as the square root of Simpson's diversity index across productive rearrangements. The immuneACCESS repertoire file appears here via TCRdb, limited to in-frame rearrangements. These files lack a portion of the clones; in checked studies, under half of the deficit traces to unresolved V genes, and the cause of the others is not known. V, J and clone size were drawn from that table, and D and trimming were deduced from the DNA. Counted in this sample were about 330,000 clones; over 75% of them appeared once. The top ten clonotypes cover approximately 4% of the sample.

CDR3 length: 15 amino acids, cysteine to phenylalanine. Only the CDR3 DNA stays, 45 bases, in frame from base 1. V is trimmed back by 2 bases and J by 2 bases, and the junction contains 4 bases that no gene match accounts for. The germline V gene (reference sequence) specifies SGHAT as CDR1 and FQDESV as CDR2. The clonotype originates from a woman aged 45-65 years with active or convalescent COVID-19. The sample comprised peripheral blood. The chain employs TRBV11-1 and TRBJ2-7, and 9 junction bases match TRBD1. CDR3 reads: CASSLRGTGTYEQYF. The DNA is TGTGCCAGCAGCTTAAGGGGGACAGGGACCTACGAGCAGTACTTC.